A selection of T cell receptor beta chains follows, all from one sample in a study of blood T cell repertoires in COVID-19. Sequenced by immunoSEQ multiplex PCR; TCRdb stores in-frame clones only, minus some. Altogether about 160,000 clones are present, approximately 86% being singletons, with the ten largest covering about 3.5%. The specimen sequenced was peripheral blood. The source of these receptors is a man aged 65-85 years with acute or convalescent COVID-19. Both conserved end residues are part of each CDR3.

v_gene | CDR3aa
TRBV11-2 | CASSLVPPGLAGDEQYF
TRBV7-2 | CASSLDWDRDEQYF
TRBV25-1 | CASSTQGGWETQYF
TRBV3-1/TRBV3-2 | CASSQEAQGASTDTQYF
TRBV5-8 | CASSFSPQVGADTQYF
TRBV12-3/TRBV12-4 | CASSRTSGKYF
TRBV19 | CASSPKAGGIAHEQFF
TRBV7-9 | CASSPLLSYEQYF
TRBV19 | CASSLRPGLAGAGNEQFF
TRBV29-1 | CSVAGLAGLSYEQYF
TRBV5-1 | CASSLTGGRTDTQYF
TRBV9 | CASSVAVGAYEQYF
TRBV30 | CAWSVEVGGTEAFF
TRBV27 | CASSLKRMNTEAFF
TRBV20-1 | CSAGYQPQHF
TRBV6-2/TRBV6-3 | CASSYSDRGEYGYTF
TRBV11-2 | CASSLALHTGELFF
TRBV7-3 | CASSRDRGSYEQYF
TRBV5-6 | CASSGPGAGYNSPLHF
TRBV6-5 | CASSYDRRNTEAFF
TRBV28 | CASSSPGRGSSYEQYF
TRBV6-2/TRBV6-3 | CASSYRRGGEQYF
TRBV19 | CASRRDRLWNQSQHF
TRBV5-1 | CASSLEPSGRNSYEQYF
TRBV28 | CASSPVSNQPQHF
TRBV19 | CASRPGQGMSGEQYF
TRBV5-1 | CASSLGSGSRETQYF
TRBV11-2 | CASSLTTGGLSNEKLFF
TRBV27 | CASSLDRNEQFF
TRBV18 | CASSPDPDRDFGVTQYF
TRBV7-2 | CASSLDGGETETQYF
TRBV11-2 | CASSIRDNYNEQFF
TRBV6-5 | CASTSDQGDEQFF
TRBV6-2/TRBV6-3 | CASSPGTDLFFYEQYF
TRBV7-3 | CASSLLRGTGELFF
TRBV2 | CASSELLGSDTQYF